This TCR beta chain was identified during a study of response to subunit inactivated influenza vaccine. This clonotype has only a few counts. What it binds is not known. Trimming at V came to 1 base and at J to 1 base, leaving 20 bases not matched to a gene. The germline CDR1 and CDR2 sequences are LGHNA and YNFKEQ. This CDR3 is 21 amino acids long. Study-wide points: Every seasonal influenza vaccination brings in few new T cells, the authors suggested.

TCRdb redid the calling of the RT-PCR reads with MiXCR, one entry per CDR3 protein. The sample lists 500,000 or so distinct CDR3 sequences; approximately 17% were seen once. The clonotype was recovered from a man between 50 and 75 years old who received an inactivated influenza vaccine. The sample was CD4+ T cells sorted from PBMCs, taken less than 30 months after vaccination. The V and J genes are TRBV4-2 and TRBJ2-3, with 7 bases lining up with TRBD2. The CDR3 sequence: CASSQVRTRSLWLRGTDTQYF. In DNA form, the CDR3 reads TGTGCCAGCAGCCAAGTTCGGACTAGATCGCTGTGGTTACGAGGCACAGATACGCAGTATTTT.